The entry below gives a single T cell receptor (beta chain) sequence along with its context. Its antigen is unidentified. CDR3 length equals 21 residues. V lost 3 bases and J lost 2; bases outside the gene matches: 24. The germline CDR1 and CDR2 sequences are WSHSY and SAAADI. The data originate from a study of blood T cells in healthy people across ages. Turning to the study itself: T cells yielded about one barcoded beta molecule per two cells through template switching. Study observations and caveats: Naive T cell percentage and TCR beta diversity correlated strongly. Getting older went along with TCR beta diversity per million T cells dropping roughly linearly.

Sample-barcoded 5' priming and a J-beta primer mix drove a second PCR of about 6 to 12 cycles. TCRdb passed the 5' RACE reads through MiXCR, listing each CDR3 protein once. The repertoire holds 1,500,000 or so distinct CDR3 sequences, with approximately 59% as singletons. Material: blood. The TCR comes from a man between 18 and 29 years old in good health. The rearrangement links TRBV10-2 to TRBJ2-7; TRBD1 matches at 8 bases. The CDR3 DNA follows: TGCGCCAGCAGTGAACCCGGGACAGGCAAGAAAACGAACTCCTACCCCTACGAGCAGTACTTC. Residues: CASSEPGTGKKTNSYPYEQYF.